The clone carrying this T cell receptor beta chain appeared many times. Its antigen is unknown. There were roughly 1 million CD4+ or CD8+ T cells used in the sorted libraries. The cDNA was generated by 5'RACE with 10-nucleotide random UMIs. Each CDR3 protein is one row after TCRdb ran MiXCR on the 5' RACE reads. Of about 38,000 distinct CDR3 sequences listed, about 4.8% were seen once; the top ten hold 9% to 10%. This CDR3 region has 15 residues. V trimming: 4 bases; J trimming: 7 bases; junction bases outside the gene matches: 7. Germline CDR1 is SGHRS and CDR2 is YFSETQ. This entry belongs to a study of neurological immune-mediated disorders. Regarding the study as a whole: The level of TCR clonal expansion was highest in patients with HTLV-1-associated myelopathy and lowest in multiple sclerosis, where it fell below the level seen in healthy controls. Private repertoires in all groups were suggested by the finding that expanded clones across subjects shared no CDR3 amino acid sequences.

The chain recombines TRBV5-1 with TRBJ2-1, with 11 positions matching TRBD1. Source material: CD4+ T cells from blood. The clonotype originates from a man aged 18 to 30 in good health. The CDR3 protein is CASSPVGQGGNEQFF. The CDR3 region has the DNA TGCGCCAGCAGCCCGGTGGGACAGGGGGGGAATGAGCAGTTCTTC.